This TCR beta chain was found in a study of T-cell reconstitution after alpha-beta-depleted transplantation in children. CDR3 length: 14 amino acids. V dropped 3 bases and J dropped 2 bases, with 11 bases sitting between them. Germline CDR1 SGHAT, CDR2 FQNNGV. A library of TCRbeta sequences, prepared with unique molecular identifiers, was generated. TCRdb re-derived calls from the PCR reads in MiXCR, one entry per CDR3 protein. This sample has around 380,000 distinct CDR3 sequences, with approximately 10% found just once. This clonotype was counted between two and nine times. The source is a human donor who donated a stem cell graft to a child with acute myeloid leukemia. The sample in question was PBMCs from the stem cell graft donor, obtained from the stem cell graft. The chain couples TRBV11-2 to TRBJ2-7; TRBD2 is a possible D gene (6 bases). In DNA form, the CDR3 reads TGTGCCAGCAGCTTGAGCGGGTCCCCCTACGAGCAGTACTTC. The encoded protein is CASSLSGSPYEQYF.